Below, 32 T cell receptor beta chains from the same sample are listed, as sequenced in a study of blood T cell repertoires in COVID-19. The data were produced by immunoSEQ multiplex PCR, yet TCRdb's version contains in-frame clones alone and is incomplete. The table has some 77,000 clones, 81% seen once. Sequenced material: peripheral blood. Receptor source: a woman in her seventies with acute or convalescent COVID-19.

The chain combines TRBV6-6 with TRBJ1-5; D may be TRBD1 (6 bases). Between the trimmed V and J ends, which lost 2 bases and 4 bases, there was a span of 15 bases. The CDR3 runs 16 residues. The V gene's germline CDR1 is MNHNY and CDR2 SVGAGI (reference sequence). In DNA, the CDR3 is TGTGCCAGCAGTTACCCGCTAGGGGGGGAGAATCAGCCCCAGCATTTT. Amino acids: CASSYPLGGENQPQHF.

The chain has TRBV19 and TRBJ2-7; TRBD2 matches at 7 bases. V lost 9 bases, J lost 1 base, and 6 bases stayed unmatched. Germline V gene sequence: CDR1 LNHDA, CDR2 SQIVND (reference sequence). This CDR3 spans 13 amino acids. The CDR3 spells CASRLAGSYEQYF. The CDR3 DNA reads as TGTGCCAGCAGACTAGCCGGTTCCTACGAGCAGTACTTC.

The chain uses TRBV5-1 and TRBJ2-3; a weak D match, TRBD2 (5 bases). V lost 3 bases and J 2 bases, leaving 10 bases between the germline ends. This CDR3 region has 14 residues. Germline CDR1 SGHRS, CDR2 YFSETQ. CDR3 nucleotides: TGCGCCAGCAGCTCGGGGTCCGCCACAGATACGCAGTATTTT. Protein sequence: CASSSGSATDTQYF.

V and J are TRBV10-3 and TRBJ1-1; D might be TRBD1 (5 bases). V was cut by 3 bases and J by 1 base, with 12 bases left in between. This CDR3 has 15 residues. Germline V lookup: CDR1 ENHRY, CDR2 SYGVKD. CDR3 sequence: CAISEGRGSNTEAFF. DNA of the CDR3: TGTGCCATCAGTGAAGGGAGGGGCTCGAACACTGAAGCTTTCTTT.

This chain links TRBV10-3 with TRBJ2-7; 8 bases match TRBD1. The CDR3 is 15 amino acids. V lost 4 bases to trimming and J lost 1 base; unmatched junction nucleotides: 6. Germline CDR1 is ENHRY and CDR2 is SYGVKD. CDR3 loop: CAISGTGTKSYEQYF. CDR3 nucleotide sequence: TGTGCCATCAGTGGGACAGGGACCAAGTCCTACGAGCAGTACTTC.

The gene calls are TRBV6-5 and TRBJ1-4; 7 bases match TRBD1. V shed 2 bases, J shed 5 bases, and the junction held 5 bases outside the gene matches. The CDR3 has 15 residues. Germline assignment: CDR1 MNHEY and CDR2 SVGAGI. CDR3 sequence reads: CASSYPTGSNEKLFF. As DNA, the CDR3 is TGTGCCAGCAGTTACCCGACAGGGAGCAATGAAAAACTGTTTTTT.

The V call is TRBV18, the J call TRBJ1-1; 9 nucleotides agree with TRBD1. V shed 1 base, J shed 3 bases, and the junction held 6 bases outside the gene matches. CDR1 is KGHSH and CDR2 is LQKENI in the germline V gene. This CDR3 region has 16 residues. CDR3 DNA sequence: TGTGCCAGCTCACCACGTATTACAGGGGGCCACACTGAAGCTTTCTTT. It translates to CASSPRITGGHTEAFF.

The chain recombines TRBV7-9 with TRBJ2-5; tentative D call: TRBD2 (5 bases). CDR1 SEHNR and CDR2 FQNEAQ come from the germline V gene (reference sequence). Trimming left V 2 bases short and J 2 bases short, with 12 bases between. The CDR3 length is 15 residues. The DNA of the CDR3 is TGTGCCAGCAGCTTACTAGCAAATGCTCAAGAGACCCAGTACTTC. Translated, it gives CASSLLANAQETQYF.

The chain is built from TRBV2 and TRBJ2-3; D is undetermined. From germline, CDR1 is SNHLY and CDR2 FYNNEI. The CDR3 consists of 18 residues. V lost 0 bases, J lost 1 base, and 17 bases lay in between. This CDR3 reads CASSEASQWRLGTDTQYF. In DNA form, the CDR3 reads TGTGCCAGCAGTGAAGCGTCCCAATGGAGACTGGGCACAGATACGCAGTATTTT.

The rearrangement uses TRBV7-2 and TRBJ2-3; D unresolved. Trimming removed 1 base from V and 5 bases from J, with 7 bases in between. Germline V CDR1 and CDR2: SGHTA, FQGNSA. CDR3 size: 13 residues. In DNA, the CDR3 is TGTGCCAGCAGCTTAGTTCCGGGAGATACGCAGTATTTT. Its protein is CASSLVPGDTQYF.

This chain links TRBV6-5 with TRBJ2-7; 7 bases map to TRBD2. The length of the CDR3 is 15 residues. CDR1 and CDR2 from the germline V gene are MNHEY and SVGAGI. The V segment lost 0 bases and the J segment 7 bases; nucleotides outside the gene matches: 9. CDR3 DNA sequence: TGTGCCAGCAGTTACTCATCGGGGGGACGGGGGGAGCAGTACTTC. This translates into CASSYSSGGRGEQYF.

The chain is built from TRBV4-1 and TRBJ2-7, with TRBD1 identical over 7 bases. V lost 2 bases, J lost 6 bases, and 16 bases stayed unmatched. This CDR3 region has 17 residues. CDR1 MGHRA and CDR2 YSYEKL come from the germline V gene. CDR3 in amino acids: CASSQQYDRDRGTEQYF. In nucleotides, the CDR3 is TGCGCCAGCAGCCAACAATACGACAGGGATAGGGGTACCGAGCAGTACTTC.

The chain has TRBV27 and TRBJ1-5, with 8 bases lining up with TRBD1. Germline loops: CDR1 MNHEY, CDR2 SMNVEV (reference sequence). V was clipped by 5 bases and J by 6 bases; unmatched bases: 6. There are 14 residues in the CDR3. CDR3: CASSLDRGIQPQHF. In nucleotides, the CDR3 is TGTGCCAGCAGTCTCGACAGGGGAATTCAGCCCCAGCATTTT.

This sequence joins TRBV19 and TRBJ1-1, with D perhaps matching TRBD1 (5 bases). The germline gives CDR1 LNHDA, CDR2 SQIVND (reference sequence). This CDR3 has 12 amino acids. Trimming took 7 bases from V and 7 from J, leaving 13 bases between them. CDR3 bases: TGTGCCAGTACCTCGGGGACTTTTGAAGCTTTCTTT. This translates into CASTSGTFEAFF. Based on the CDR3 plus reference TRBV19 and TRBJ1-1, the full variable domain is DGGITQSPKYLFRKEGQNVTLSCEQNLNHDAMYWYRQDPGQGLRLIYYSQIVNDFQKGDIAEGYSVSREKKESFPLTVTSAQKNPTAFYLCASTSGTFEAFFGQGTRLTVV.

The chain carries TRBV10-2 and TRBJ1-5; unclear D gene. Germline values: CDR1 WSHSY, CDR2 SAAADI. V was clipped by 0 bases and J by 2 bases, with 8 bases between them. The CDR3 sequence is 15 residues long. The CDR3 DNA reads TGCGCCAGCAGTGAGTCGAACCAGGGCAATCAGCCCCAGCATTTT. Translation gives CASSESNQGNQPQHF.

In regard to this clone: It is unclear where the CDR3 begins or ends on the DNA, so no DNA is shown, and the CDR3 is as TCRdb lists it. V usage is TRBV6-5 and J usage is TRBJ2-1; whether TRBD2, the table's D call, matches the DNA was not checked. CDR1 and CDR2 from the germline V gene are MNHEY and SVGAGI. Both ends counted, the CDR3 spans 13 residues. The CDR3 here is CASSTVAGGSRFF.

This clone occurred once. The chain uses TRBV28 and TRBJ1-4, with D maybe TRBD1 (5 bases). Germline-derived CDR1 and CDR2 are MDHEN and SYDVKM. V was cut by 6 bases and J by 6 bases, with 17 bases left in between. CDR3 length: 15 amino acids. DNA for the CDR3: TGTGCCAGCAGGGGGCGGGAAGGTTGGGATGAAAAACTGTTTTTT. Its translation: CASRGREGWDEKLFF.

The chain has TRBV5-8 and TRBJ1-1; no firm D call. CDR3 length: 14 residues. Germline CDR1 SGHTS, CDR2 YDEGEE. Trimming removed 4 bases at V and 7 bases at J, with 17 bases between. Here the CDR3 reads CASSKTRVRDEAFF. DNA for the CDR3: TGTGCCAGCAGCAAGACTCGCGTGCGGGATGAAGCTTTCTTT. Complete variable domain (other parts from reference TRBV5-8 and TRBJ1-1): EAGVTQSPTHLIKTRGQQATLRCSPISGHTSVYWYQQALGLGLQFLLWYDEGEERNRGNFPPRFSGRQFPNYSSELNVNALELEDSALYLCASSKTRVRDEAFFGQGTRLTVV.

J is TRBJ2-2 and V is TRBV7-9, with 7 nucleotides matching TRBD2. Trimming cost V 6 bases and J 3 bases; bases outside gene matches: 7. The CDR3 is 15 residues long. Germline CDR1 SEHNR, CDR2 FQNEAQ (reference sequence). CDR3 loop: CASSMVAGYTGELFF. The DNA of the CDR3 is TGTGCCAGCAGTATGGTAGCGGGCTACACCGGGGAGCTGTTTTTT.

The chain recombines TRBV2 with TRBJ1-5; D may be TRBD1 (6 bases). CDR1 and CDR2 from the germline V gene are SNHLY and FYNNEI. The germline V and J ends were trimmed by 7 bases and 4 bases, with 14 bases remaining between them. The CDR3 is made up of 14 amino acids. DNA for the CDR3: TGTGCCAGCACGAGAGACAGGCAGAATCAGCCCCAGCATTTT. Protein: CASTRDRQNQPQHF.

This chain links TRBV18 with TRBJ2-2; 7 nucleotides line up with TRBD1. The CDR3 is made up of 16 amino acids. Per germline, CDR1 KGHSH and CDR2 LQKENI. The J segment lost 2 bases and the V segment lost 5 bases, leaving 8 bases of the junction unmatched. The CDR3 sequence is CASSYTGVTNTGELFF. CDR3 nucleotides: TGTGCCAGCTCATATACAGGGGTGACTAACACCGGGGAGCTGTTTTTT.

The chain has TRBV28 and TRBJ2-5; weak D call: TRBD1 (5 bases). Deletions cut 1 base from V and 2 bases from J, with 11 bases between. The CDR3 loop spans 15 amino acids. In germline, CDR1 is MDHEN, CDR2 SYDVKM. CDR3 bases: TGTGCCAGCAGTTTATACCAGGGTGGGCAAGAGACCCAGTACTTC. Translating gives CASSLYQGGQETQYF.

The rearrangement links TRBV18 to TRBJ1-2, with a tentative D call TRBD1 (5 bases). V was trimmed by 3 bases and J by 2 bases, leaving 10 bases between them. There are 14 residues in the CDR3. CDR1 is KGHSH, CDR2 LQKENI, per germline. The CDR3 DNA reads TGTGCCAGCTCACCCCTCGGGGGAAACTATGGCTACACCTTC. Translation gives CASSPLGGNYGYTF.

V and J are TRBV28 and TRBJ1-2; 8 nucleotides agree with TRBD1. CDR1 MDHEN and CDR2 SYDVKM come from the germline V gene. Trimming at V came to 6 bases and at J to 7 bases, leaving 7 bases not matched to a gene. CDR3 length: 13 residues. CDR3 coding DNA: TGTGCCAGCAGACAGGACAGGGCGAGTGGCTACACCTTC. Amino acid sequence: CASRQDRASGYTF.

This clone was detected once. The chain combines TRBV19 with TRBJ1-4, with D possibly TRBD1 on 6 matching bases. V was pared by 6 bases and J by 5 bases, with 22 bases between. The V gene's germline CDR1 is LNHDA and CDR2 SQIVND (reference sequence). This CDR3 comprises 17 residues. CDR3 bases: TGTGCCAGTAGCCAAGAATTTCCGGGACACCTCAATGAAAAACTGTTTTTT. Translating it yields CASSQEFPGHLNEKLFF.

The V call is TRBV7-2, the J call TRBJ2-4, with D perhaps TRBD1 (5 bases). V lost 6 bases and J 7 bases, leaving 19 bases between the germline ends. The germline CDR1 and CDR2 sequences are SGHTA and FQGNSA. The CDR3 is made up of 15 amino acids. The CDR3 loop is CASSSDTGKRNIQYF. In DNA, the CDR3 is TGTGCCAGCAGTTCGGACACTGGAAAGAGGAACATTCAGTACTTC.

V is TRBV5-1 and J is TRBJ1-1, with 7 bases fitting TRBD1. Losses at the gene ends were 5 bases for V and 2 bases for J; bases not matched to a gene: 6. This CDR3 contains 14 residues. Germline V gives CDR1 SGHRS, CDR2 YFSETQ. This CDR3 reads CASRSGTDNTEAFF. In nucleotides, the CDR3 is TGCGCCAGCAGATCCGGGACAGATAACACTGAAGCTTTCTTT.

The rearrangement joins TRBV24-1 to TRBJ2-2; D may be TRBD2 (5 bases). Deletions cut 7 bases from V and 4 bases from J, with 12 bases between. Germline values: CDR1 KGHDR, CDR2 SFDVKD. The CDR3 loop spans 14 amino acids. Here the CDR3 reads CATSGRAGTGELFF. CDR3 coding DNA: TGTGCCACCAGCGGACGGGCGGGCACCGGGGAGCTGTTTTTT.

V and J are TRBV6-5 and TRBJ1-4; D is undetermined. Trimming stripped 2 bases from V and 13 bases from J, with 14 bases between. The CDR3 totals 13 residues. Germline CDR1 reads MNHEY; CDR2 reads SVGAGI. The CDR3 region is CASSYRSRGRLFF. In DNA, the CDR3 is TGTGCCAGCAGTTACCGAAGCCGCGGCAGACTGTTTTTT.

This clone has only one observation. The chain recombines TRBV5-1 with TRBJ2-5; 7 bases fit TRBD1. CDR1 is SGHRS and CDR2 is YFSETQ in the germline V gene. The CDR3 has 13 residues. The ends lost 8 bases at V and 1 base at J; junction bases unmatched: 5. CDR3 in DNA: TGCGCCAGTTACCGGGACAGCCAAGAGACCCAGTACTTC. Protein product: CASYRDSQETQYF.

This clone was detected only once. The CDR3 nucleotides are TGTGCCAGCAGTTACAGGGGGACCTATAATTCACCCCTCCACTTT. The encoded protein is CASSYRGTYNSPLHF. J is TRBJ1-6 and V is TRBV6-5; a possible D gene is TRBD1 (6 bases). CDR3 length equals 15 residues. The germline V and J ends were trimmed by 2 bases and 2 bases, with 7 bases remaining between them. Germline-derived CDR1 and CDR2 are MNHEY and SVGAGI.

A single count supports this clone. The V and J genes are TRBV27 and TRBJ2-2, with TRBD2 identical over 7 bases. This CDR3 is built from 14 residues. Trimming at V came to 7 bases and at J to 5 bases, leaving 7 bases not matched to a gene. Germline CDR1 and CDR2: MNHEY and SMNVEV (reference sequence). CDR3 sequence (DNA): TGTGCCAGCACTTCACTAGCGCGGACCGGGGAGCTGTTTTTT. Its protein is CASTSLARTGELFF.